This note documents a single TCR beta chain sequence. As processed by the authors: Amplification from reference gene primers served as the basis for estimated nucleated cell counts. TCRdb's table, derived via immunoSEQ multiplex PCR, lists solely in-frame clones and lacks some. The D gene and trimming were derived from the DNA, and the V and J assignments and clone size from that table. The sample shows 25,000 to 35,000 clones, around 87% of them seen only once. Trimming removed 5 bases from V and 1 base from J, with 17 bases in between. Germline V gene data show CDR1 as SGHVS and CDR2 as FQNEAQ. This CDR3 is built from 16 residues. The sample is drawn from a study of blood T cell repertoires in COVID-19. In the study overall: Collection of acute and convalescent COVID-19 samples took place in the United States, Italy and Spain. T cells, B-cell-depleted T cells, or PBMCs provided the cDNA or gDNA that served as material.

The TCR sequence derives from a human donor in a cohort sampled during active COVID-19. The sequencing input was peripheral blood. The V call is TRBV7-8, the J call TRBJ2-5; D ambiguous. In nucleotides, the CDR3 is TGTGCCAGCAGCCCCGGTGTGGGCCGCTTCCAAGAGACCCAGTACTTC. Protein product: CASSPGVGRFQETQYF.